This is a list of T cell receptor beta chains from one sample in a study of T cell responses to AZD1222 COVID-19 vaccine. Assay used: immunoSEQ multiplex PCR; TCRdb lists only in-frame clones, some missing. The sample table sets out over 130,000 clones. Specimen: peripheral blood. These receptors originate from an adult in good health. Both conserved end residues are part of each CDR3. A D gene is named only where the DNA matches it firmly.

TRBD1 TRBJ1-4 TRBV7-2 TGTGCCAGCAGCTTGGACAGGGGGCTGCTTAATGAAAAACTGTTTTTT CASSLDRGLLNEKLFF
TRBD2 TRBJ2-2 TRBV4-3 TGCGCCAGCAGCCTGCGAGCGGGACTAGCGGGGAACGGGGAGCTGTTTTTT CASSLRAGLAGNGELFF
. TRBJ1-3 TRBV29-1 TGCAGCGCAAGGGGGGGGGCCTACTCTGGAAACACCATATATTTT CSARGGAYSGNTIYF
. TRBJ1-5 TRBV19 TGTGCCAGTAGTAGTTATGAGCTGGGGGGCAATCAGCCCCAGCATTTT CASSSYELGGNQPQHF
. TRBJ1-4 TRBV28 TGTGCCAGCAGTCCCACATCAGGGGAGAATGAAAAACTGTTTTTT CASSPTSGENEKLFF
TRBD1 TRBJ1-4 TRBV5-1 TGCGCCAGCAGCCGGGACAGAGGGAGTGAAAAACTGTTTTTT CASSRDRGSEKLFF
. TRBJ2-2 TRBV7-9 TGTGCCAGCAGCCTCGCACCTAACACCGGGGAGCTGTTTTTT CASSLAPNTGELFF
. TRBJ1-6 TRBV4-3 TGCGCCAGCAGCCAAGCCCGCGGCCAGGGTTATAATTCACCCCTCCACTTT CASSQARGQGYNSPLHF
TRBD1 TRBJ1-2 TRBV7-9 TGTGCCAGCAGCTGGGCCGGACAGGGGAAGACGAACTATGGCTACACCTTC CASSWAGQGKTNYGYTF
TRBD2 TRBJ2-1 TRBV11-2 TGTGCCAGCAGCCGATTAGCGGGGGGGCCATACAATGAGCAGTTCTTC CASSRLAGGPYNEQFF
. TRBJ2-2 TRBV7-3 TGTGCCAGCAGCTCTGGGGTTGGAACCGGGGAGCTGTTTTTT CASSSGVGTGELFF
. TRBJ1-1 TRBV4-2 TGTGCCAGCAGCCAAGGGTGGACATCGGAAACTGAAGCTTTCTTT CASSQGWTSETEAFF
TRBD2 TRBJ2-1 TRBV5-1 TGCGCCAGCAGCTCGGGACTAGCGGGCCATGAGCAGTTCTTC CASSSGLAGHEQFF
TRBD1 TRBJ1-3 TRBV6-5 TGTGCCAGCAGTACAGGGACAGCCGGAAACACCATATATTTT CASSTGTAGNTIYF
. TRBJ1-5 TRBV6-1 TGTGCCAGCAGTGACAGGGGCTACTATAGCAATCAGCCCCAGCATTTT CASSDRGYYSNQPQHF
. TRBJ1-2 TRBV2 TGTGCCAGCAGTGAACAAGAGCCGGATGGCTACACCTTC CASSEQEPDGYTF
. TRBJ2-2 TRBV21-1 TGTGCCAGCAGCAAAGTAGGGAGGAACACCGGGGAGCTGTTTTTT CASSKVGRNTGELFF
TRBD1 TRBJ2-5 TRBV5-1 TGCGCCAGCAGCGCCCGACAGGGGATCGCGGAGACCCAGTACTTC CASSARQGIAETQYF
TRBD2 TRBJ2-2 TRBV7-3 TGTGCCAGCAGCCAAACTCCCGTAGTAGCGGGGAACACCGGGGAGCTGTTTTTT CASSQTPVVAGNTGELFF
. TRBJ1-2 TRBV3-1/TRBV3-2 TGTGCCAGCAGCCCTAGGACAGCCTATGGCTACACCTTC CASSPRTAYGYTF
. TRBJ1-6 TRBV4-3 TGCGCCAGCAGCCAAGGCAGCGACTATTCACCCCTCCACTTT CASSQGSDYSPLHF
. TRBJ1-4 TRBV4-2 TGTGCCAGCAGCCAAGAGACGGTAGCAACTAATGAAAAACTGTTTTTT CASSQETVATNEKLFF
. TRBJ1-4 TRBV6-5 TGTGCCAGCAGTTCCCAATCAGGGAGGGGTAAAAAACTGTTTTTT CASSSQSGRGKKLFF
. TRBJ2-3 TRBV6-5 TGTGCCAGCAGTGACTCGACAGATACGCAGTATTTT CASSDSTDTQYF
TRBD2 TRBJ2-5 TRBV18 TGTGCCAGCTCACCACCCGGAGTAGCGGGGGGGTCAGAGACCCAGTACTTC CASSPPGVAGGSETQYF